This entry describes one T cell receptor beta chain. This sample is drawn from a study of blood T cell repertoires in COVID-19. TCRdb's table, derived via immunoSEQ multiplex PCR, lists solely in-frame clones and lacks some. Here the sample spans about 44,000 clones, 80% to 90% being singletons. The TCR comes from a woman in her 40s with acute or convalescent COVID-19. The sequenced sample was peripheral blood.

The CDR3 bases are TGTGCCAGCAGTTCTGTTGGACTAGCCGTAAGCTCCTACAATGAGCAGTTCTTC. Translation: CASSSVGLAVSSYNEQFF. The chain combines TRBV14 with TRBJ2-1; 8 bases line up with TRBD2. The CDR3 is made up of 18 amino acids. Trimming cost V 6 bases and J 0 bases; bases outside gene matches: 13. Germline V gene sequence: CDR1 SGHDN, CDR2 FVKESK.